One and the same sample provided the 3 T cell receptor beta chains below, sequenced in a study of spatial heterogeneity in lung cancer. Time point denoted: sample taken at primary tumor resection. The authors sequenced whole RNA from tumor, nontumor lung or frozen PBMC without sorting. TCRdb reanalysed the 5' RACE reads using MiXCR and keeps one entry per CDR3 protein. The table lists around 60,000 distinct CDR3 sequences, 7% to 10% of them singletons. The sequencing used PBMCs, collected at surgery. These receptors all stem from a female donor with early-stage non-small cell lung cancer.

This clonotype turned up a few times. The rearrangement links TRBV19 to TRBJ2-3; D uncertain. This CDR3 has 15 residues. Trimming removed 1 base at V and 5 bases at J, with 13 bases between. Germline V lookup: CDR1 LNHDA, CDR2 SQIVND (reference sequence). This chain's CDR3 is CASSIAGSTLDTQYF. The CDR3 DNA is TGTGCCAGTAGTATAGCGGGTTCGACCCTAGATACGCAGTATTTT. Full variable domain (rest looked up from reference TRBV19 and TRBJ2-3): DGGITQSPKYLFRKEGQNVTLSCEQNLNHDAMYWYRQDPGQGLRLIYYSQIVNDFQKGDIAEGYSVSREKKESFPLTVTSAQKNPTAFYLCASSIAGSTLDTQYFGPGTRLTVL.

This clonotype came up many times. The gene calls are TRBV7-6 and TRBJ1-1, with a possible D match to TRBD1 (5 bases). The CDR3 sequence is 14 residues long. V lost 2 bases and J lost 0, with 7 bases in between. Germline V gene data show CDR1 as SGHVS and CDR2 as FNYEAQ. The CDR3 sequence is CASSLRDLNTEAFF. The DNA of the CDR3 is TGTGCCAGCAGCTTAAGGGACCTGAACACTGAAGCTTTCTTT.

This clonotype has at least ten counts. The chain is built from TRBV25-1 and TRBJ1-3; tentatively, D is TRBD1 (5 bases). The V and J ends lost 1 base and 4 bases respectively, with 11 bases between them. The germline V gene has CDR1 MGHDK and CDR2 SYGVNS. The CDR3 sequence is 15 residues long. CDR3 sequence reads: CASSESGTRGNTIYF. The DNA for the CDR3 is TGTGCCAGCAGTGAATCGGGGACGCGAGGAAACACCATATATTTT.